Listed here is a single T cell receptor (beta chain). The same CDR3 can be traced to other DNA sequences in this sample. These data are taken from a study of T cell changes during pregnancy in multiple sclerosis. Generated by immunoSEQ multiplex PCR, the TCRdb table keeps only in-frame clones and is missing some. The sample shows 60,000 to 70,000 clones, roughly 89% of them seen only once. Trimming at V came to 0 bases and at J to 5 bases, leaving 2 bases not matched to a gene. Looked up from germline, CDR1 is SGHRS and CDR2 is YFSETQ. The CDR3 has 14 residues. Source: peripheral blood, taken in the third trimester of pregnancy. This receptor was taken from a female donor in good health, enrolled as a control in a pregnancy study. The chain couples TRBV5-1 to TRBJ1-2; TRBD1 agrees at 9 bases. The CDR3 DNA reads TGCGCCAGCAGCTTGGGGGACAGGGCGTATGGCTACACCTTC. It translates to CASSLGDRAYGYTF.